The 4 T cell receptor beta chains reported below all come from one sample, sequenced in a study of cytomegalovirus exposure and HLA in healthy donors. PCR used 60 Vbeta primers and 13 Jbeta primers. The table came from immunoSEQ multiplex PCR; TCRdb's copy has only in-frame clones and leaves some out. The sample includes under 200,000 clones, roughly 85% of them seen just once. Specimen: PBMCs. These receptors were collected from a man in his forties or fifties in good health and CMV-seropositive.

The J gene is TRBJ1-1, the V gene TRBV7-2, with 7 bases identical to TRBD1. Trimming at V came to 6 bases and at J to 3 bases, leaving 10 bases not matched to a gene. The CDR3 consists of 15 residues. Per the germline V gene, CDR1 is SGHTA and CDR2 is FQGNSA. CDR3 protein: CASRVTGTAYTEAFF. The CDR3 nucleotides read TGTGCCAGCAGGGTAACCGGGACAGCTTACACTGAAGCTTTCTTT.

This clone was recorded a few times. The V gene is TRBV6-1, the J gene TRBJ2-3; 7 nucleotides align to TRBD2. Trimming cost V 0 bases and J 4 bases; bases outside gene matches: 7. CDR3 length: 16 residues. Germline CDR1 reads MNHNS; CDR2 reads SASEGT. The CDR3 DNA reads TGTGCCAGCAGTGAAGCCCAGCGGGGCGACTCAGATACGCAGTATTTT. Translating gives CASSEAQRGDSDTQYF.

In nucleotides, the CDR3 is TGTGCCAGCACGAGACTAGCGGGGGGGCCAGGGGAGCAGTTCTTC. This translates into CASTRLAGGPGEQFF. The gene calls are TRBV2 and TRBJ2-1; 14 bases fit TRBD2. From germline, CDR1 is SNHLY and CDR2 FYNNEI. CDR3 length equals 15 residues. Trimming removed 7 bases from V and 10 bases from J; junction bases left unmatched: 9.

The chain combines TRBV5-8 with TRBJ2-2, with 7 bases aligning to TRBD1. The CDR3 spans 18 residues. V lost 6 bases and J lost 6; bases outside the gene matches: 20. The germline gives CDR1 SGHTS, CDR2 YDEGEE. The CDR3 reads CASTLQLGGASLSGELFF. In nucleotides, the CDR3 is TGTGCCAGCACCCTCCAGTTAGGGGGCGCATCGCTTTCCGGGGAGCTGTTTTTT. The full variable domain, rest sourced from reference TRBV5-8 and TRBJ2-2, is EAGVTQSPTHLIKTRGQQATLRCSPISGHTSVYWYQQALGLGLQFLLWYDEGEERNRGNFPPRFSGRQFPNYSSELNVNALELEDSALYLCASTLQLGGASLSGELFFGEGSRLTVL.